The 9 T cell receptor beta chains given below trace back to one sample, sequenced in a study of T cell responses to AZD1222 COVID-19 vaccine. Assay used: immunoSEQ multiplex PCR; TCRdb lists only in-frame clones, some missing. This repertoire shows about 86,000 clones, 90% found once; its top ten account for around 3%. The input for sequencing was peripheral blood, taken on day 0 of AZD1222 vaccination. The receptors were gathered from an adult in good health.

V usage is TRBV3-1 (or the pseudogene TRBV3-2) and J usage is TRBJ2-7; 7 positions match TRBD1. The CDR3 totals 14 residues. The V gene end was trimmed by 5 bases and the J gene end by 3 bases; junction bases not matched to a gene: 7. Germline assignment: CDR1 LGHDT and CDR2 YNNKEL (reference sequence). The CDR3 sequence is CASSYRGRVYEQYF. In DNA form, the CDR3 reads TGTGCCAGCAGCTACAGGGGTAGGGTCTACGAGCAGTACTTC.

This chain's CDR3 is CASSQGQAQKFYGYTF. CDR3 nucleotides: TGCGCCAGCAGCCAAGGTCAGGCCCAAAAGTTCTATGGCTACACCTTC. The rearrangement joins TRBV4-1 to TRBJ1-2; D not resolved. The CDR3 has 16 amino acids. The V gene's germline CDR1 is MGHRA and CDR2 YSYEKL. The V gene lost 1 base and the J gene lost 4 bases, with 16 bases spanning the gap.

The chain uses TRBV19 and TRBJ1-2; tentative D call: TRBD1 (6 bases). This CDR3 has 15 amino acids. Trimming pared 6 bases from V and 4 bases from J, leaving 18 bases between. CDR1 is LNHDA, CDR2 SQIVND, per germline (reference sequence). CDR3 in DNA: TGTGCCAGTAGCCAGAACTCCGACAGGTTCTATGGCTACACCTTC. It encodes CASSQNSDRFYGYTF.

V is TRBV6-5 and J is TRBJ2-7; 7 bases are a match to TRBD2. CDR1 MNHEY and CDR2 SVGAGI come from the germline V gene. CDR3 size: 15 residues. After removal of 0 bases from V and 0 bases from J, the junction contained 2 bases not matched to a gene. CDR3 in amino acids: CASSYSSGNSYEQYF. CDR3 DNA sequence: TGTGCCAGCAGTTACTCGAGCGGGAACTCCTACGAGCAGTACTTC.

The sample holds one count of this clone. The chain is built from TRBV5-4 and TRBJ2-2; D perhaps matches TRBD2 (5 bases). Trimming removed 4 bases from V and 7 bases from J, with 14 bases in between. The germline CDR1 and CDR2 sequences are SGHNT and YYREEE (reference sequence). The CDR3 consists of 14 residues. DNA of the CDR3: TGTGCCAGCAGCGCCGACGGACTGGTCGGGGAGCTGTTTTTT. It translates to CASSADGLVGELFF.

The CDR3 sequence: CASSQDVRQGAYGYTF. The CDR3 DNA is TGTGCCAGCAGCCAAGATGTGAGGCAGGGGGCTTATGGCTACACCTTC. J is TRBJ1-2 and V is TRBV14, with 8 bases identical to TRBD1. The CDR3 has 16 amino acids. The germline gives CDR1 SGHDN, CDR2 FVKESK. Unmatched junction bases numbered 8, after V lost 0 bases and J lost 5 bases.

The chain couples TRBV3-1 (or the pseudogene TRBV3-2) to TRBJ1-4; TRBD1 aligns across 8 bases. Unmatched junction bases numbered 8, after V lost 4 bases and J lost 10 bases. CDR1 and CDR2 from the germline V gene are LGHDT and YNNKEL (reference sequence). CDR3 size: 14 residues. Here the CDR3 reads CASSLTGDLRKLFF. The CDR3 DNA is TGTGCCAGCAGCCTGACAGGGGATCTCCGAAAACTGTTTTTT.

The rearrangement links TRBV11-2 to TRBJ1-4; a weak D match, TRBD1 (6 bases). The germline V and J ends were trimmed by 4 bases and 6 bases, with 12 bases remaining between them. The CDR3 consists of 14 residues. Germline lookup yields CDR1 SGHAT and CDR2 FQNNGV. The CDR3: CASSSYRDDEKLFF. CDR3 sequence (DNA): TGTGCCAGCAGCTCGTACAGGGATGATGAAAAACTGTTTTTT.

The DNA of the CDR3 is TGTGCCAGCGGGGGGGGGACGGCGAACACCGGGGAGCTGTTTTTT. Protein: CASGGGTANTGELFF. The rearrangement links TRBV6-5 to TRBJ2-2; 7 nucleotides match TRBD2. Per germline, CDR1 MNHEY and CDR2 SVGAGI. V lost 8 bases and J lost 0; bases outside the gene matches: 6. The CDR3 is 15 amino acids.